This T cell receptor beta chain derives from a study of response to subunit inactivated influenza vaccine (dated by TCRdb to the late 2010s). Background on the whole study: The study used deep quantitative T cell receptor repertoire profiling to track responses to a trivalent subunit inactivated influenza vaccine.

Study-wide conclusions, independent of this receptor: The authors suggested that each seasonal influenza vaccination may recruit only a limited number of new T cells.

On this clonotype: The antigen this receptor binds is unknown. It has no much larger one-base neighbor in the sample; base qualities were not kept.

The library was made by RT-PCR. Sequencing used an Illumina HiSeq 2500. TCRdb cleaned the public reads at Q25 with fastp, built clones with MiXCR and kept in-frame beta chains. A single entry per CDR3 protein holds the most common genes and DNA from its merged rows. Here the sample has around 480,000 distinct CDR3 sequences; roughly 11% occur a single time. 12% of the sample lies in the top ten. Taken with the paper, the label for time point translates to: approximately 45 days after influenza vaccine administration. The CDR3 measures 12 amino acids from cysteine to phenylalanine. Left in the record is the CDR3 DNA by itself, 36 bases read in frame from the first base. In the germline V gene, CDR1 corresponds to SGHRS and CDR2 to YFSETQ. V drops 0 bases and J drops 10 bases, leaving 10 bases in between.

The receptor chain draws on TRBV5-1 and TRBJ1-1; TRBD1 is perhaps the D gene, given 5 matching bases. The origin of this receptor is a man in his fifties who received an inactivated influenza vaccine. Donor details come from another sample of the same person, matched by shared clones. Material: PBMCs from blood, obtained about 6 weeks after vaccination. The CDR3 loop reads CASSLVGDGAFF. The nucleotide sequence is TGCGCCAGCAGCTTGGTAGGGGATGGAGCTTTCTTT.